One TCR beta chain is described in this entry. Antigen unknown. Use of 60 Vbeta and 13 Jbeta primers characterized the PCR. Original processing notes: Later work found around 72 million unique TCR beta chains, with about 10 million shared. The data were produced by immunoSEQ multiplex PCR, yet TCRdb's version contains in-frame clones alone and is incomplete. V and J calls and clone size come straight from that table; D and trimming were deduced from the DNA. The sample records under 200,000 clones, approximately 70% being singletons. With V trimmed by 2 bases and J by 8 bases, 9 bases remained unmatched. The CDR3 runs to 15 residues. The V gene's germline CDR1 is SQVTM and CDR2 ANQGSEA. When sampled, the donors appeared nominally healthy, though they likely had unrecorded immune exposures. The data were taken from a study of cytomegalovirus exposure and HLA in healthy donors. Study conclusions and caveats: A prior analysis recorded that most TCR beta V segments were productive about 87% or about 30% of the time.

The sequence was collected from a woman aged 40 to 49 in good health and CMV-seropositive. V usage is TRBV29-1 and J usage is TRBJ2-1; 10 bases line up with TRBD1. The material sequenced was PBMCs. Here the CDR3 reads CSVEKGRDRGHEQFF. As DNA, the CDR3 is TGCAGCGTTGAAAAGGGAAGGGACAGGGGCCATGAGCAGTTCTTC.